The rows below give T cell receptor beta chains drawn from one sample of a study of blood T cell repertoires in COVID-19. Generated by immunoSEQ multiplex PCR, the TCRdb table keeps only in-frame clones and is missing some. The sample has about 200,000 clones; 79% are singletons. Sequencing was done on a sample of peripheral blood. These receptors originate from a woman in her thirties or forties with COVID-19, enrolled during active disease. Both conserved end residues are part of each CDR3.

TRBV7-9	CASSWTGGEEGYTF
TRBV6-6	CASRYQNRDYGYTF
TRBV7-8	CASSETGEGTTEAFF
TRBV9	CASSARHISETQYF
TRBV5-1	CASSFMSGTANQETQYF
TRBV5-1	CASTTGADTQYF
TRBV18	CASSPGQGSSNTEAFF
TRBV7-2	CASSLVGGLAGVDTQYF
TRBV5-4	CASRGREAGELFF
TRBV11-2	CASSFLDRYTGELFF
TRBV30	CAWSYRVSPLHF
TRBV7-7	CASSLSLAGSNEQFF
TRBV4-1	CASSHHNNEQFF
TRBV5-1	CASSGGQETQYF
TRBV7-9	CASSLNLGRDNQPQHF
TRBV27	CASSLGQGVYEQYF
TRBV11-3	CASSLGGGPYNEQFF
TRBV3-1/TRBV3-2	CASSHWGLAGEFNEQFF
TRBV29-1	CSVSVPGQGLSEAFF
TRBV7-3	CASSQGSGTGELFF
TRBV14	CASSHFGTSGGLRTDTQYF
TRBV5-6	CASSLRTRATGELFF
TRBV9	CASSADGLAGHYEQYF
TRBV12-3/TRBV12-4	CASTTYNEQFF
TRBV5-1	CASNLVAANTGELFF
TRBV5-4	CASSLAKGASGGYNEQFF
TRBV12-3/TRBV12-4	CASSFFPGELFF
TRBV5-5	CASSLASLKETQYF
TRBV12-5	CASGGGTSYHSYNEQFF
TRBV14	CASSQPGGGYTF
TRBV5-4	CASSQTGSYGYTF
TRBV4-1	CASSQPDGANYGYTF
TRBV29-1	CSVTPASGGTEAFF
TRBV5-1	CASSPTGVEAFF
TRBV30	CAWTGGPYEQYF
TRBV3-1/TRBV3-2	CASSQDRGQPQHF
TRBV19	CASRSGLAGVEQFF
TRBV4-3	CASSQDTTWARGYTF
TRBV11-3	CASSSTGSGNTIYF
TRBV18	CASSPREGTFSGNTIYF
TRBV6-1	CASSEAGFSYEQYF
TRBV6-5	CASSNGVVQFF